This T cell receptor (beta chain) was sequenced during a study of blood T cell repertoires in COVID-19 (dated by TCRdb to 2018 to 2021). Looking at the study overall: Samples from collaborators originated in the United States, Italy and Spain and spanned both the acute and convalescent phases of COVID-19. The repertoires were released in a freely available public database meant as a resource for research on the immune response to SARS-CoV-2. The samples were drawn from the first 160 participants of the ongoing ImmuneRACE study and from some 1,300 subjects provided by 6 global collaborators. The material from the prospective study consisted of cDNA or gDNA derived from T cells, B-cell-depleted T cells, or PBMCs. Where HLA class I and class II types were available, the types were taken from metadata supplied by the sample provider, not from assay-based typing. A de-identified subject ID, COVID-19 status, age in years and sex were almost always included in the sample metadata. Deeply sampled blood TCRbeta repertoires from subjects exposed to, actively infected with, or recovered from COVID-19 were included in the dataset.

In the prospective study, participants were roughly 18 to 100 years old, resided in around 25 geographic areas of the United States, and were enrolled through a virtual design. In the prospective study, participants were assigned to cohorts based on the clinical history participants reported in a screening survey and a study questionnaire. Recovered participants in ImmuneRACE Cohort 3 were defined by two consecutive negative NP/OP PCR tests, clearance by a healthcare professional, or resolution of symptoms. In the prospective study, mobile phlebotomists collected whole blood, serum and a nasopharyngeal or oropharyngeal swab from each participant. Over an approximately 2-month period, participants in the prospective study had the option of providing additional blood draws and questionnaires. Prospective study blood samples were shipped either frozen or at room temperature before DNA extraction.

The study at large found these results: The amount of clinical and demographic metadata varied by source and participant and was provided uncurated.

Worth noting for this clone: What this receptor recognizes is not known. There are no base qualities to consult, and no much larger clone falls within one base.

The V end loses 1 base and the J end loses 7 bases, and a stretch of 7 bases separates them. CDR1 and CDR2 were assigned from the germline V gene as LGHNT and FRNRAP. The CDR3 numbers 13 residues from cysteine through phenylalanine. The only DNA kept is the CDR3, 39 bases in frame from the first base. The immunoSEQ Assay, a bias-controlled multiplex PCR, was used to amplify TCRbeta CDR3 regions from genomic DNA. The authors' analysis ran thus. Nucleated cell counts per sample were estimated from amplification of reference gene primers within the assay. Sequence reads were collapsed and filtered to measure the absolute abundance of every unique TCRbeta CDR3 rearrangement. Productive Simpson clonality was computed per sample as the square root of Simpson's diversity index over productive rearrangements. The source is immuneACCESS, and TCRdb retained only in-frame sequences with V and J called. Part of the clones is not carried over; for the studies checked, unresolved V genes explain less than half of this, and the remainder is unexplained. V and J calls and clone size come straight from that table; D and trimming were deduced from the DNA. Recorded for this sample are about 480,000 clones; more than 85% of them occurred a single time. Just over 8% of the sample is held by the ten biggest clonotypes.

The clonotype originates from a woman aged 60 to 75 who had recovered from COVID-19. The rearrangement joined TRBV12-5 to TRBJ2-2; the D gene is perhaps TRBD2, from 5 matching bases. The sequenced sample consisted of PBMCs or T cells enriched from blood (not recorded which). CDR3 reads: CASGLGEGGELFF. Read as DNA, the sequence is TGTGCTAGTGGTTTGGGAGAGGGCGGGGAGCTGTTTTTT. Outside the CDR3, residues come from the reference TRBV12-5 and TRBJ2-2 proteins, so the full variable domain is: DARVTQTPRHKVTEMGQEVTMRCQPILGHNTVFWYRQTMMQGLELLAYFRNRAPLDDSGMPKDRFSAEMPDATLATLKIQPSEPRDSAVYFCASGLGEGGELFFGEGSRLTVL.